The clone carrying this T cell receptor (beta chain) was detected only a few times. No antigen is known for it. TCRdb itself ran the 5' RACE reads through MiXCR, one entry per CDR3 protein. Seen here are 530,000 or so distinct CDR3 sequences, about 18% observed once, and the top ten hold approximately 8.1%. This CDR3 region has 15 residues. CDR1 is SGHTA, CDR2 FQGNSA, per germline. Deletions cut 5 bases from V and 3 bases from J, with 16 bases between. This entry belongs to a study of T-cell memory formation after mild COVID-19. Findings of the study overall: In second-wave clones peaking day 37, SARS-CoV-2 specificity remained unconfirmed. The finding that pre-infection memory included some responding clones suggested that cross-reactive memory joined. Contracting clones, day 15 to 85, had balanced CD4/CD8, and later expanders favored CD4+. The main location of contracting CD4+ clones was CM and EM, and that of contracting CD8+ clones was EMRA.

Sequenced input: PBMCs or a T cell subset sorted from them (not recorded which). The receptor's source is an adult woman who had mild COVID-19 (a few samples of this study predate the infection). Cell type and time point are not known. The chain links TRBV7-2 to TRBJ1-2; weak D call: TRBD1 (5 bases). The CDR3 sequence: CASSPETVRDYGYTF. In DNA, the CDR3 is TGTGCCAGCAGCCCGGAGACAGTACGGGACTATGGCTACACCTTC.